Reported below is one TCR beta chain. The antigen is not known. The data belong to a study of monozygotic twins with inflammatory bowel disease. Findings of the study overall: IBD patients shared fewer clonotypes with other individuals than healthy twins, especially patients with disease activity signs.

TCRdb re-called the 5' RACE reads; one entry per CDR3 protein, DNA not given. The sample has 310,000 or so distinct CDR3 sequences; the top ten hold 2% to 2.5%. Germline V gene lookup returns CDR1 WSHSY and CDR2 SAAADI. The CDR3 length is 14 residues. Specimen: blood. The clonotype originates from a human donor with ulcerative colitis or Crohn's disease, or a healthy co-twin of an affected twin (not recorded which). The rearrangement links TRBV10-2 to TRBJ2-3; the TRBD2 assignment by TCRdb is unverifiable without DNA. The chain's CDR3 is CASIQDSGGDTQYF.